This record looks at one T cell receptor (beta chain) sequence and its context. Its antigen is unidentified. J gave up 2 bases and V 7 bases, and 4 bases lay outside the gene matches. The germline V gene encodes CDR1 MNHNS and CDR2 SASEGT. The length of the CDR3 is 16 residues. This sample is drawn from a study of CD8 T cells in ankylosing spondylitis. General observations from the study: In ankylosing spondylitis blood, a motif of roughly eight highly homologous TCR beta variants appeared characteristic. Before this, some motif variants had been reported in reactive arthritis synovial fluid and blood. Disease-linked clones were CD8+ and relatively rare in peripheral blood.

A quantitative 5'-RACE method, one with molecular barcodes, was used to make TCR beta libraries. TCRdb reprocessed the 5' RACE reads via MiXCR and lists one record per CDR3 protein. Of some 270,000 distinct CDR3 sequences listed, over 30% are singletons. Source material: blood, either unsorted or a sorted T cell fraction (not recorded which). V is TRBV6-1 and J is TRBJ2-3, with 15 bases that match TRBD2. The sequence derives from a male donor with ankylosing spondylitis or in good health (not recorded which). Written as DNA, the CDR3 is TGTGCCAGCACCGGGACTAGCGGGGGGTTCACAGATACGCAGTATTTT. As protein: CASTGTSGGFTDTQYF.